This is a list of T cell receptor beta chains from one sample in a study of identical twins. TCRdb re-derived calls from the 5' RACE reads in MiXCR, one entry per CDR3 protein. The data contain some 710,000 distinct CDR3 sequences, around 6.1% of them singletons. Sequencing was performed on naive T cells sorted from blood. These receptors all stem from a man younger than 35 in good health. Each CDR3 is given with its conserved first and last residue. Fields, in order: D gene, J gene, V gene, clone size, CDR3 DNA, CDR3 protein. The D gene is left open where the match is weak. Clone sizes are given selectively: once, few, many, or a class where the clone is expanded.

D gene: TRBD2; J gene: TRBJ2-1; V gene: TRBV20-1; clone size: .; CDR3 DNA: TGCAGTGCCAGGGCTCAGCGGGAGAGGAATGAGCAGTTCTTC; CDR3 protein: CSARAQRERNEQFF
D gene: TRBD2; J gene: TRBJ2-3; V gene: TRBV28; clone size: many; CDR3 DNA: TGTGCCAGCCAGACTAGCGGGAGGGGGTCAGATACGCAGTATTTT; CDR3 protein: CASQTSGRGSDTQYF
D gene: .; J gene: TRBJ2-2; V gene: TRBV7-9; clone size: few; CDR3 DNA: TGTGCCAGCACCACCCCGGGACAAGGGAACACCGGGGAGCTGTTTTTT; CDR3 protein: CASTTPGQGNTGELFF
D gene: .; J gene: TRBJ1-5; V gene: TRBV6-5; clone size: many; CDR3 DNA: TGTGCCAGCAGTTACTCAGGGATAAATCAGCCCCAGCATTTT; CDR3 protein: CASSYSGINQPQHF
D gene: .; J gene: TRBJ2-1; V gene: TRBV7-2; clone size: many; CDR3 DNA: TGTGCCAGCAGCTTAGCTAGCAGAGTCCTCTACAATGAGCAGTTCTTC; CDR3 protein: CASSLASRVLYNEQFF
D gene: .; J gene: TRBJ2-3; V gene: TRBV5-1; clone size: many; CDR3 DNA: TGCGCCAGCAGGACTAGCACAGATACGCAGTATTTT; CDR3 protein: CASRTSTDTQYF
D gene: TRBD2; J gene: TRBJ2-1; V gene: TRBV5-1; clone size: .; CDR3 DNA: TGCGCCAGCAGCTTGAACCCGGGACTAGGCTTTCAAAATGAGCAGTTCTTC; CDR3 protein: CASSLNPGLGFQNEQFF
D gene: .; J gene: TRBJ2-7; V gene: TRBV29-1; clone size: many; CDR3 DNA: TGCAGCGCCGGACACTCCTACGAGCAGTACTTC; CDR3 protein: CSAGHSYEQYF
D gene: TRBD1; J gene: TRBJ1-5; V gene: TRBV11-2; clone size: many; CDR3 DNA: TGTGCCAGCAGCCCGCGCGCCGGGACAGCTTATCAGCCCCAGCATTTT; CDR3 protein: CASSPRAGTAYQPQHF
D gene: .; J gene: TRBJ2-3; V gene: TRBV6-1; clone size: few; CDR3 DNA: TGTGCCAGCGTGGGACGGAACACAGATACGCAGTATTTT; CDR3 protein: CASVGRNTDTQYF
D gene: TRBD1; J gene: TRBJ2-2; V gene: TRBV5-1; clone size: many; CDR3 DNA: TGCGCCAGCAGCTCTGACAGGGCGAACACCGGGGAGCTGTTTTTT; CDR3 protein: CASSSDRANTGELFF
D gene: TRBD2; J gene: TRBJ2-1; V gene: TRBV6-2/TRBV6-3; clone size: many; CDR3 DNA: TGTGCCAGCATGGGCGGGAGGGTCTACAATGAGCAGTTCTTC; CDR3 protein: CASMGGRVYNEQFF
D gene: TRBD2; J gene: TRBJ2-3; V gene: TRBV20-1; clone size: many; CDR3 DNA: TGCAGTGCCCGGGCCTTTAGCGGGAGGGACTACACAGATACGCAGTATTTT; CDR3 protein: CSARAFSGRDYTDTQYF
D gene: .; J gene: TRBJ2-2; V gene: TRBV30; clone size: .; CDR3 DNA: TGTGCCTGGAGTGTAGCGGTAGGGCAAAGGAGGGCGTTTTTT; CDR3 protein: CAWSVAVGQRRAFF
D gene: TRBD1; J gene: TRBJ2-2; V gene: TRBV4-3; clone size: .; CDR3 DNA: TGCGCCAGCAGCCAAGGAGTTCAAGGACAGGGGTGGTTCGCCGGGGAGCTGTTTTTT; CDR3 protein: CASSQGVQGQGWFAGELFF
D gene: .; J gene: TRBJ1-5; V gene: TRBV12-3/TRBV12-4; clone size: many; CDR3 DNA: TGTGCCAGCAGTTTAATGGCAGGGGAAAGTCAGCCCCAGCATTTT; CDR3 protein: CASSLMAGESQPQHF
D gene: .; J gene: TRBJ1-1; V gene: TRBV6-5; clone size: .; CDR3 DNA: TGTGCCAGCAGTACCCGAGGACCTGGCACTGAAGCTTTCTTT; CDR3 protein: CASSTRGPGTEAFF
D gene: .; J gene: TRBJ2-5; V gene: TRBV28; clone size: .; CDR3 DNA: TGTGCCAGCAGGAAAACGACACAAGAGACCCAGTACTTC; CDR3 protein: CASRKTTQETQYF
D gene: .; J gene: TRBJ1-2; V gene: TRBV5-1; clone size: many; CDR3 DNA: TGCGCCAGCAGCCGGGGCGATGGCTACACCTTC; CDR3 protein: CASSRGDGYTF
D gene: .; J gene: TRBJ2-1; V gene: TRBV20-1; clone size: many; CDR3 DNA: TGCAGTGCCCGGAAACAGGGTAGTAATGAGCAGTTCTTC; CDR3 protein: CSARKQGSNEQFF
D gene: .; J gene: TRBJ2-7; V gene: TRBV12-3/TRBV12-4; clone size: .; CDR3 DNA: TGTGCCAGCAGTTATACGGGGGCTGGCGAGCAGTACTTC; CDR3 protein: CASSYTGAGEQYF
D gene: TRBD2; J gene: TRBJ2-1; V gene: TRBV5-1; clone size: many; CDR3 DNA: TGCGCCAGCAGACCCCCGGGACTAGGCTACAATGAGCAGTTCTTC; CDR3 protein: CASRPPGLGYNEQFF
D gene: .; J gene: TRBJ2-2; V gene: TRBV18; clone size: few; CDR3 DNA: TGTGCCAGCTCATACAGGGCCAACACCGGGGAGCTGTTTTTT; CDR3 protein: CASSYRANTGELFF
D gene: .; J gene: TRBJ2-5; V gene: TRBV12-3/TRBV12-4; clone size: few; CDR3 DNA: TGTGCCAGCAGTCCAGGGAGCCGGGCATTGGAGGAGACCCAGTACTTC; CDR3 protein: CASSPGSRALEETQYF
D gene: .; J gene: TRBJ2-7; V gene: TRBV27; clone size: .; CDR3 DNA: TGTGCCAGCAGTTATGGAGTCCTGCGAGGCGACGAGCAGTACTTC; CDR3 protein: CASSYGVLRGDEQYF
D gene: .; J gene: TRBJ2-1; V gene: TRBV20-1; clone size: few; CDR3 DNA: TGCAGTGCTAGAGCGACGTCTAGGGACGAATCCTACAATGAGCAGTTCTTC; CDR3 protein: CSARATSRDESYNEQFF
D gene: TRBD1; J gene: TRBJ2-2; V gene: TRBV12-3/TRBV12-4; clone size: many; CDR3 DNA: TGTGCCAGTTCTGGGACAGGGGTTCCCGGGGAGCTGTTTTTT; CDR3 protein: CASSGTGVPGELFF
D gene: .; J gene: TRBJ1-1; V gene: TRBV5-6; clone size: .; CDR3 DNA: TGTGCCAGCAGCTTGTTCGGCAAATTGAACACTGAAGCTTTCTTT; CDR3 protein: CASSLFGKLNTEAFF
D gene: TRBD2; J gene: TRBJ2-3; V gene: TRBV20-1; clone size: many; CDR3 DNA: TGCAGTGCTACTCCACTAGCGGGAGTCGCAGATACGCAGTATTTT; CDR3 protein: CSATPLAGVADTQYF
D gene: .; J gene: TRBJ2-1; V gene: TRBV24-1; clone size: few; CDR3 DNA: TGTGCCACCAGTGCTCAGTGGGGGTTCAATGAGCAGTTCTTC; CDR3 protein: CATSAQWGFNEQFF
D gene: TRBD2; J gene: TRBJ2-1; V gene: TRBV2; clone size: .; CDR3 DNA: TGTGCCAGCGGACTAGCGGCGCTCTCCTACAATGAGCAGTTCTTC; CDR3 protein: CASGLAALSYNEQFF
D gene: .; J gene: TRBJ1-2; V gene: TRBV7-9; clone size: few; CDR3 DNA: TGTGCCAGCAGCTTAGGGACTATCTATGGCTACACCTTC; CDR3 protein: CASSLGTIYGYTF
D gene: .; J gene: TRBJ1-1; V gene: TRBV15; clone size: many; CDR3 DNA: TGTGCCACCAGCAGAGAGGTGAGGGGGAACACTGAAGCTTTCTTT; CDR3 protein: CATSREVRGNTEAFF
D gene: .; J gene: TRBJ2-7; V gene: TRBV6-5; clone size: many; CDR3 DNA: TGTGCCAGCAGTTACTCGATGGATAGGCGGGACGAGCAGTACTTC; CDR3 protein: CASSYSMDRRDEQYF
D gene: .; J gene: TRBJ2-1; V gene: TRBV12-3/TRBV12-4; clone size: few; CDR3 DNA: TGTGCCAGCAATTCTCTAGCCTACAATGAGCAGTTCTTC; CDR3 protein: CASNSLAYNEQFF
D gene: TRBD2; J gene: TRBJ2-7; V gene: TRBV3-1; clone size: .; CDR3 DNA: TGTGCCAGCAGCCAATCACTAGCGGGGGCTTACGAGCAGTACTTC; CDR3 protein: CASSQSLAGAYEQYF
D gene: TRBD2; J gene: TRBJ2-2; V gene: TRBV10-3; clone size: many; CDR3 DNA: TGTGCCATCAGTGACGGCGGGAGCGCCACCGGGGAGCTGTTTTTT; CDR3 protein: CAISDGGSATGELFF
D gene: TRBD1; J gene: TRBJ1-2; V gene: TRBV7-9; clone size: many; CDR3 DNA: TGTGCCAGCAGCTCCAACCGGGACAGGGGTCCCTATGGCTACACCTTC; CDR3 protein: CASSSNRDRGPYGYTF